One TCR beta chain is described in this entry. Its specificity is unknown. Investigators isolated RNA and reverse transcribed it into cDNA to act as the sequencing template. Clones were read by immunoSEQ multiplex PCR, and TCRdb kept only the in-frame ones, dropping some. The sample contains about 180,000 clones, around half of which appear only once. The source of the sample is a study of CD8+ T cells in alopecia areata. Broader study findings: Numerous clones, expanded in lesions, remained in scalp and blood during tofacitinib. Greater clonality was observed in lesional scalp samples, especially alopecia totalis/universalis, versus normal scalp.

The CDR3 consists of 11 residues. V was shortened by 4 bases and J by 8 bases, with 8 bases between the two germline ends. Treatment of the sample: oral pan-JAK inhibitor, 5-10 mg twice daily. This clonotype was sampled from a human donor with alopecia areata. This chain uses TRBV6-7 with TRBJ1-2; D is undetermined. TRBV6-7 is flagged as an ORF with uncertain function. The material was CD8+ T cells sorted from blood, obtained at week 24, from a patient treated with tofacitinib. The DNA of the CDR3 is TGTGCCAGCAGTTCCGGACTCGGCTACACCTTC. It specifies CASSSGLGYTF.